A selection of T cell receptor beta chains follows, all from one sample in a study of CD8 T cells in Susac syndrome. Each CDR3 protein gets one entry after TCRdb re-called the immunoSEQ multiplex PCR reads with MiXCR. This sample has 110,000 or so distinct CDR3 sequences, with approximately 93% found just once. The sample comprised CD4+ T cells from PBMCs. The receptors come from a human donor with multiple sclerosis. CDR3s leave out the opening cysteine and the closing phenylalanine or tryptophan. Where a row states a size, it is once, few, many or the class of an expanded clone; other rows omit it.

size	V	J	CDR3
.	TRBV6-1	TRBJ1-1	ASSALNSAF
.	TRBV28	TRBJ2-7	ASSLPTANPREQY
.	TRBV29-1	TRBJ2-5	SVLFTEETQY
.	TRBV7-2	TRBJ1-6	ASSYYSTGQGSPLH
.	TRBV20-1	TRBJ2-7	RFPGDKGYEQY
.	TRBV2	TRBJ2-7	ASNPASFYEQY
.	TRBV6-1	TRBJ1-6	ASRLSASSYNSPLH
.	TRBV5-1	TRBJ1-2	ASSLEGQNGYT
.	TRBV15	TRBJ1-2	ATDGRYGYT
.	TRBV3-1	TRBJ2-4	ASSQGKPGY
.	TRBV4-3	TRBJ1-2	ASSQDYRDYAGYT
.	TRBV3-1	TRBJ2-1	ASSQPGEYNEQF
.	TRBV6-5	TRBJ2-6	ASSYSGGAAGANVLT
once	TRBV5-1	TRBJ1-1	ASSLEPGRTEAF
once	TRBV19	TRBJ2-4	ASSMDREKNIQY
once	TRBV19	TRBJ2-3	ASSITGSPSWY
.	TRBV4-1	TRBJ1-2	ASSQGEGMSYGYT
.	TRBV30	TRBJ2-1	AWTRGYNEQF
.	TRBV6-2/TRBV6-3	TRBJ1-5	ASREVGGDQPQH
.	TRBV4-3	TRBJ1-1	ASSQVGAANTEAF
.	TRBV4-1	TRBJ2-7	ASSQMTGVSSYEQY
.	TRBV2	TRBJ1-6	ASSEEEPLH
.	TRBV28	TRBJ1-6	ASTPLGRENSPLH